The 20 T cell receptor beta chains presented below share a single source sample, sequenced in a study of blood T cell repertoires in COVID-19. The repertoire was sequenced with immunoSEQ multiplex PCR; TCRdb's copy has only in-frame clones and lacks some. The sample has a few hundred thousand clones, 80% to 85% seen once. Sequencing was carried out using peripheral blood. The receptors here all came from a person between 70 and 80 years old with COVID-19, enrolled during active disease.

The V and J genes are TRBV27 and TRBJ2-3, with 9 bases that match TRBD1. Germline V gives CDR1 MNHEY, CDR2 SMNVEV (reference sequence). Trimming cost V 3 bases and J 3 bases; bases outside gene matches: 4. The CDR3 length is 15 residues. The CDR3 spells CASSFETGGTDTQYF. CDR3 DNA: TGTGCCAGCAGTTTCGAGACAGGGGGAACAGATACGCAGTATTTT.

The chain recombines TRBV5-1 with TRBJ2-1; tentatively, D is TRBD2 (5 bases). The CDR3 covers 13 residues. Trimming pared 0 bases from V and 7 bases from J, leaving 8 bases between. Germline loops: CDR1 SGHRS, CDR2 YFSETQ. The CDR3 loop reads CASSLARTNEQFF. CDR3 DNA: TGCGCCAGCAGCTTGGCCCGGACTAATGAGCAGTTCTTC.

The gene calls are TRBV7-6 and TRBJ2-5, with D possibly TRBD2 on 7 matching bases. This CDR3 has 14 residues. From germline, CDR1 is SGHVS and CDR2 FNYEAQ. Deletions cut 2 bases from V and 4 bases from J, with 11 bases between. The CDR3 region has the DNA TGTGCCAGCAGCTTAACAGGGAGGGGAGAGACCCAGTACTTC. It codes for CASSLTGRGETQYF.

As regards this clone: This CDR3 is also generated by other DNA sequences in the sample. The chain is built from TRBV19 and TRBJ1-1, with unresolved D. Between the trimmed V and J ends, which lost 6 bases and 4 bases, there was a span of 9 bases. This CDR3 comprises 12 residues. Germline assignment: CDR1 LNHDA and CDR2 SQIVND (reference sequence). CDR3 loop: CASRGSGTEAFF. CDR3 nucleotide sequence: TGTGCCAGTAGAGGATCGGGCACTGAAGCTTTCTTT. Combining the CDR3 with reference TRBV19 and TRBJ1-1 gives the whole variable domain DGGITQSPKYLFRKEGQNVTLSCEQNLNHDAMYWYRQDPGQGLRLIYYSQIVNDFQKGDIAEGYSVSREKKESFPLTVTSAQKNPTAFYLCASRGSGTEAFFGQGTRLTVV.

The V gene is TRBV7-7, the J gene TRBJ1-3; tentative D call: TRBD1 (5 bases). Between the trimmed V and J ends, which lost 0 bases and 2 bases, there was a span of 8 bases. The CDR3 runs to 15 residues. CDR1 is SSHAT and CDR2 is FNYEAQ in the germline V gene (reference sequence). CDR3 sequence: CASSLAPGTGNTIYF. Here the CDR3 DNA reads TGTGCCAGCAGCTTAGCGCCAGGGACTGGAAACACCATATATTTT. Looking up the rest from reference TRBV7-7 and TRBJ1-3 gives the full variable domain: GAGVSQSPRYKVTKRGQDVTLRCDPISSHATLYWYQQALGQGPEFLTYFNYEAQPDKSGLPSDRFSAERPEGSISTLTIQRTEQRDSAMYRCASSLAPGTGNTIYFGEGSWLTVV.

V gene TRBV29-1 combines with J gene TRBJ2-3; 9 bases match TRBD2. The germline CDR1 and CDR2 sequences are SQVTM and ANQGSEA. The CDR3 sequence is 15 residues long. With 2 bases clipped from V and 0 bases from J, the junction kept 3 bases outside the gene matches. This CDR3 reads CSVEMRGGSTDTQYF. The CDR3 region has the DNA TGCAGCGTTGAAATGCGGGGGGGCAGCACAGATACGCAGTATTTT.

V is TRBV28 and J is TRBJ2-1, with 7 bases matching TRBD2. CDR1 and CDR2 (germline): MDHEN, SYDVKM. There are 14 residues in the CDR3. The V gene end was trimmed by 2 bases and the J gene end by 4 bases; junction bases not matched to a gene: 2. Here the CDR3 reads CASSLREGYNEQFF. In nucleotides, the CDR3 is TGTGCCAGCAGTTTAAGGGAGGGTTACAATGAGCAGTTCTTC.

The genes are TRBV28 and TRBJ1-2, with D possibly TRBD1 on 5 matching bases. Trimming removed 6 bases from V and 5 bases from J, with 25 bases in between. Germline CDR1 MDHEN, CDR2 SYDVKM. The CDR3 is 17 residues long. CDR3 bases: TGTGCCAGCAGCGCGTCGGGGGACTCTCGAATTCTATATGGCTACACCTTC. Amino acids: CASSASGDSRILYGYTF.

Here the CDR3 DNA reads TGTGCCAGCAGCGTAGGACCGGGGGGCACAGATACGCAGTATTTT. The encoded protein is CASSVGPGGTDTQYF. The J gene is TRBJ2-3, the V gene TRBV9, with D possibly TRBD2 on 6 matching bases. The CDR3 consists of 15 residues. Germline V CDR1 and CDR2: SGDLS, YYNGEE. With 0 bases removed from V and 1 base from J, the gap between germline ends came to 9 bases.

The rearrangement joins TRBV19 to TRBJ1-2; the match to TRBD1 covers 9 bases. V lost 0 bases, J lost 8 bases, and 10 bases stayed unmatched. This CDR3 has 16 residues. The V gene's germline CDR1 is LNHDA and CDR2 SQIVND (reference sequence). CDR3 amino acids: CASSIDRGTGLGGYTF. The CDR3 coding sequence is TGTGCCAGTAGTATAGATCGAGGGACAGGGCTTGGAGGCTACACCTTC.

This sequence joins TRBV5-1 and TRBJ1-1, with D possibly matching TRBD1 (5 bases). The length of the CDR3 is 14 residues. Trimming removed 2 bases at V and 6 bases at J, with 14 bases between. Per the germline V gene, CDR1 is SGHRS and CDR2 is YFSETQ. In DNA form, the CDR3 reads TGCGCCAGCAGCTTTTCGGGGGATTGGGCTGAAGCTTTCTTT. Protein product: CASSFSGDWAEAFF. Based on the CDR3 plus reference TRBV5-1 and TRBJ1-1, the full variable domain is KAGVTQTPRYLIKTRGQQVTLSCSPISGHRSVSWYQQTPGQGLQFLFEYFSETQRNKGNFPGRFSGRQFSNSRSEMNVSTLELGDSALYLCASSFSGDWAEAFFGQGTRLTVV.

This sequence joins TRBV6-5 and TRBJ1-5; a weak D match, TRBD1 (6 bases). This CDR3 contains 15 residues. Germline assignment: CDR1 MNHEY and CDR2 SVGAGI. Trimming took off 6 bases at V and 5 bases at J, with 17 bases between the two ends. In nucleotides, the CDR3 is TGTGCCAGCAGCCCAGTTACAGGGCGGCATCAGCCCCAGCATTTT. Translation gives CASSPVTGRHQPQHF.

This chain's CDR3 is CASSNRPGVNTGELFF. The DNA of the CDR3 is TGTGCCAGCTCAAACCGGCCGGGGGTCAACACCGGGGAGCTGTTTTTT. The chain employs TRBV18 and TRBJ2-2, with D possibly matching TRBD2 (6 bases). The CDR3 totals 16 residues. CDR1 and CDR2 (germline): KGHSH, LQKENI. Trimming pared 5 bases from V and 2 bases from J, leaving 15 bases between.

This clone showed up many times. The chain uses TRBV11-3 and TRBJ2-7; no clear D. From germline, CDR1 is SGHNT and CDR2 YENEEA. The CDR3 extends over 14 amino acids. V lost 2 bases to trimming and J lost 2 bases, with 10 bases between them. For the CDR3, the DNA is TGTGCCAGCAGCTTAAACTCCACAGCCTACGAGCAGTACTTC. Translated, it gives CASSLNSTAYEQYF.

The chain links TRBV6-1 to TRBJ1-3; no definite D call. Germline V gene data show CDR1 as MNHNS and CDR2 as SASEGT. V lost 2 bases to trimming and J lost 0 bases, with 8 bases between them. The CDR3 spans 15 residues. The CDR3 sequence is CASSEWHRSGNTIYF. Here the CDR3 DNA reads TGTGCCAGCAGTGAATGGCACCGCTCTGGAAACACCATATATTTT.

The chain joins TRBV7-9 to TRBJ2-1; perhaps TRBD2 as D (6 bases). The germline gives CDR1 SEHNR, CDR2 FQNEAQ (reference sequence). This CDR3 spans 14 amino acids. V lost 5 bases and J lost 8, with 16 bases in between. CDR3 coding DNA: TGTGCCAGCAGCATCGGTGGGGGAGGCGATGAGCAGTTCTTC. This codes for CASSIGGGGDEQFF.

This clone was seen only once. The chain joins TRBV5-6 to TRBJ1-1; 8 bases are a match to TRBD1. The germline CDR1 and CDR2 sequences are SGHDT and YYEEEE. The CDR3 covers 14 residues. The V and J ends lost 7 bases and 8 bases, in that order; junction bases with no gene match: 13. Here the CDR3 reads CASAGQGSILEAFF. The CDR3 region has the DNA TGTGCCAGCGCCGGACAGGGTAGTATCTTGGAAGCTTTCTTT. Variable domain in full (rest from reference TRBV5-6 and TRBJ1-1): DAGVTQSPTHLIKTRGQQVTLRCSPKSGHDTVSWYQQALGQGPQFIFQYYEEEERQRGNFPDRFSGHQFPNYSSELNVNALLLGDSALYLCASAGQGSILEAFFGQGTRLTVV.

Here the CDR3 reads CASSYPGDYGYTF. The CDR3 bases are TGTGCCAGCAGTTACCCCGGGGACTATGGCTACACCTTC. This sequence joins TRBV6-6 and TRBJ1-2; D is uncertain. Germline V lookup: CDR1 MNHNY, CDR2 SVGAGI (reference sequence). Trimming shortened V by 2 bases and J by 3 bases, and 7 bases separated the two germline ends. The CDR3 is made up of 13 amino acids.

The genes are TRBV5-1 and TRBJ2-7; TRBD1 matches 8 bases. V was pared by 3 bases and J by 4 bases, with 3 bases of the junction left unmatched. This CDR3 has 13 amino acids. Germline CDR1 and CDR2: SGHRS and YFSETQ. The CDR3 protein is CASSSTGGYEQYF. The CDR3, as DNA: TGCGCCAGCAGCTCCACAGGGGGATACGAGCAGTACTTC.

The chain couples TRBV10-3 to TRBJ1-4; the match to TRBD1 covers 8 bases. Germline CDR1 ENHRY, CDR2 SYGVKD. V shed 6 bases, J shed 8 bases, and the junction held 8 bases outside the gene matches. The CDR3 covers 14 residues. The CDR3 loop reads CAISATGAVEKLFF. The CDR3 DNA follows: TGTGCCATCAGCGCGACAGGGGCGGTAGAAAAACTGTTTTTT.